This is a list of T cell receptor beta chains from one sample in a study of cytomegalovirus exposure and HLA in healthy donors. Method: immunoSEQ multiplex PCR; TCRdb's copy keeps in-frame clones and lacks some. The repertoire has around 140,000 clones, approximately 70% of them found once; the top ten carry around 6%. Sequenced input: PBMCs. The receptors here all came from a woman in her fifties or sixties in good health and CMV-seronegative. Each CDR3 is given with its conserved first and last residue. The D gene is left open where the match is weak. The size field is filled for only some rows; it gives once, few, many or a size class.

v_gene: TRBV7-2; d_gene: TRBD2; j_gene: TRBJ2-1; abundance: few; CDR3aa: CASSQARWEGPYNEQFF; CDR3nt: TGTGCCAGCAGTCAAGCGAGGTGGGAGGGCCCCTACAATGAGCAGTTCTTC
v_gene: TRBV5-1; d_gene: TRBD1; j_gene: TRBJ2-3; abundance: -; CDR3aa: CASSEDRTDTQYF; CDR3nt: TGCGCCAGCAGCGAGGACAGGACAGATACGCAGTATTTT
v_gene: TRBV2; d_gene: -; j_gene: TRBJ1-5; abundance: -; CDR3aa: CASRGRGAVNQPQHF; CDR3nt: TGTGCCAGCAGGGGGCGGGGGGCCGTCAATCAGCCCCAGCATTTT
v_gene: TRBV5-1; d_gene: -; j_gene: TRBJ2-3; abundance: -; CDR3aa: CASSWMGRGAVDTQYF; CDR3nt: TGCGCCAGCAGTTGGATGGGGAGGGGGGCCGTGGATACGCAGTATTTT
v_gene: TRBV7-3; d_gene: -; j_gene: TRBJ1-1; abundance: -; CDR3aa: CASSGYTGNTEAFF; CDR3nt: TGTGCCAGCAGCGGATATACAGGGAACACTGAAGCTTTCTTT
v_gene: TRBV7-2; d_gene: -; j_gene: TRBJ2-5; abundance: -; CDR3aa: CASSLQGVSLETQYF; CDR3nt: TGTGCCAGCAGTTTACAGGGTGTAAGTTTAGAGACCCAGTACTTC
v_gene: TRBV7-2; d_gene: TRBD1; j_gene: TRBJ1-5; abundance: -; CDR3aa: CASSLVQGLNQPQHF; CDR3nt: TGTGCCAGCAGCTTAGTACAGGGGCTCAATCAGCCCCAGCATTTT
v_gene: TRBV5-4; d_gene: -; j_gene: TRBJ2-1; abundance: -; CDR3aa: CASSSSSYNEQFF; CDR3nt: TGTGCCAGCAGCTCCAGCTCCTACAATGAGCAGTTCTTC
v_gene: TRBV29-1; d_gene: -; j_gene: TRBJ2-7; abundance: -; CDR3aa: CSVAPRVSYEQYF; CDR3nt: TGCAGCGTTGCGCCGAGGGTGTCCTACGAGCAGTACTTC
v_gene: TRBV19; d_gene: TRBD1; j_gene: TRBJ1-5; abundance: -; CDR3aa: CATATGQGSPSNQPQHF; CDR3nt: TGTGCCACCGCGACGGGACAGGGGAGCCCTAGCAATCAGCCCCAGCATTTT
v_gene: TRBV28; d_gene: TRBD1; j_gene: TRBJ1-2; abundance: -; CDR3aa: CASDHGRDRTMGGYTF; CDR3nt: TGTGCCAGCGATCATGGCCGGGACAGGACGATGGGAGGCTACACCTTC
v_gene: TRBV27; d_gene: -; j_gene: TRBJ1-2; abundance: -; CDR3aa: CATGGPGNYGYTF; CDR3nt: TGTGCCACCGGGGGGCCGGGGAACTATGGCTACACCTTC
v_gene: TRBV28; d_gene: TRBD2; j_gene: TRBJ2-3; abundance: -; CDR3aa: CASSSTGTSGVRTDTQYF; CDR3nt: TGTGCCAGCAGTTCCACCGGGACTAGCGGTGTGAGAACAGATACGCAGTATTTT
v_gene: TRBV11-2; d_gene: TRBD2; j_gene: TRBJ2-1; abundance: -; CDR3aa: CASSLVGGLAGGYNEQFF; CDR3nt: TGTGCCAGCAGCTTAGTGGGGGGACTAGCGGGGGGATACAATGAGCAGTTCTTC
v_gene: TRBV7-2; d_gene: TRBD2; j_gene: TRBJ2-7; abundance: -; CDR3aa: CASSLVASGGPHEQYF; CDR3nt: TGTGCCAGCAGCTTAGTCGCGTCGGGAGGGCCCCACGAGCAGTACTTC
v_gene: TRBV2; d_gene: -; j_gene: TRBJ2-7; abundance: few; CDR3aa: CASRRQDWPYEQYF; CDR3nt: TGTGCCAGCAGGAGACAGGACTGGCCCTACGAGCAGTACTTC
v_gene: TRBV28; d_gene: -; j_gene: TRBJ2-1; abundance: -; CDR3aa: CASSPTTRDSNEQFF; CDR3nt: TGTGCCAGCAGCCCAACAACCCGGGACTCCAATGAGCAGTTCTTC
v_gene: TRBV6-6; d_gene: TRBD1; j_gene: TRBJ2-6; abundance: -; CDR3aa: CASSYLTGVGANVLTF; CDR3nt: TGTGCCAGCAGTTACCTTACAGGGGTTGGGGCCAACGTCCTGACTTTC
v_gene: TRBV19; d_gene: -; j_gene: TRBJ1-4; abundance: few; CDR3aa: CASSIPGGDEKLFF; CDR3nt: TGTGCCAGTAGTATACCCGGGGGAGATGAAAAACTGTTTTTT
v_gene: TRBV9; d_gene: -; j_gene: TRBJ2-7; abundance: -; CDR3aa: CASSVGISRQGRDEQYF; CDR3nt: TGTGCCAGCAGCGTCGGAATAAGTAGACAGGGGAGGGACGAGCAGTACTTC
v_gene: TRBV7-9; d_gene: TRBD1; j_gene: TRBJ1-3; abundance: -; CDR3aa: CASSLMTGANTIYF; CDR3nt: TGTGCCAGCAGCTTGATGACAGGGGCAAACACCATATATTTT
v_gene: TRBV6-1; d_gene: -; j_gene: TRBJ1-1; abundance: few; CDR3aa: CASSSRAAAFF; CDR3nt: TGTGCCAGCAGTTCGAGGGCAGCAGCTTTCTTT
v_gene: TRBV27; d_gene: -; j_gene: TRBJ2-7; abundance: once; CDR3aa: CASENSAWHYEQYF; CDR3nt: TGTGCCAGCGAAAACAGTGCCTGGCACTACGAGCAGTACTTC
v_gene: TRBV7-9; d_gene: -; j_gene: TRBJ1-2; abundance: -; CDR3aa: CSSSLDQGVVYGYTF; CDR3nt: TGTTCCAGCAGCTTAGATCAGGGTGTCGTCTATGGCTACACCTTC